This T cell receptor beta chain was sequenced for a study of beta chain features in type 1 diabetes. V lost 3 bases, J lost 3 bases, and 6 bases stayed unmatched. Germline V gives CDR1 MGHDK, CDR2 SYGVNS. The CDR3 length is 16 residues. Sequenced material consisted of expressed TCRB transcripts (all of the isolated RNA was reverse transcribed). Here immunoSEQ multiplex PCR was the method, and the copy in TCRdb shows in-frame clones only, minus some. The sample carries 400,000 to 600,000 clones, 30% recorded once. This clone has a handful of counts. The TCR sequence derives from a man aged 18 to 29 in good health. The sequenced material came from naive CD4+ T cells from blood. The chain joins TRBV25-1 to TRBJ2-1, with 9 bases identical to TRBD2. The CDR3 DNA follows: TGTGCCAGCAGTGAGGGACTAGCCCCGGGCTACAATGAGCAGTTCTTC. It codes for CASSEGLAPGYNEQFF.